This T cell receptor (beta chain) is from a study of blood T cells in healthy people across ages. Germline V gene sequence: CDR1 SEHNR, CDR2 FQNEAQ (reference sequence). J was trimmed by 5 bases and V by 0 bases; bases with no gene match: 1. The CDR3 contains 14 residues. This clonotype was detected only a few times. Primers used in a second PCR of roughly 6 to 11 cycles were a sample-barcoded 5' primer and a J-beta primer mix. In TCRdb, the 5' RACE reads were re-called with MiXCR into one record per CDR3 protein. The table records roughly 1,100,000 distinct CDR3 sequences, 25% of them present only once. These sequences were also reported in another study, on T cells of mothers and their children.

The chain uses TRBV7-9 and TRBJ1-1; 9 bases fit TRBD1. Sequencing was done on a sample of blood. The receptor comes from a girl aged 2-10 years in good health. Here the CDR3 DNA reads TGTGCCAGCAGCTTAGCTGACAGGGGGACTGAAGCTTTCTTT. Its translation is CASSLADRGTEAFF.